These 30 T cell receptor beta chains originate from one sample sequenced in a study of human T cells and chemical hapten exposure. TCRdb reanalysed the RACE reads using MiXCR and keeps one entry per CDR3 protein. Here the sample spans 110,000 or so distinct CDR3 sequences, less than 40% being singletons. Time point in this sample: patch test 3, about 24 weeks after DPC sensitization. Treatment indicated: therapeutic diphenylcyclopropenone sensitization with weekly scalp DPC. Source: whole blood, taken in connection with sensitization to the hapten diphenylcyclopropenone (DPC). All receptors derive from a man aged 35-49 years with alopecia areata. Some clones in this sample may be carry-over from other donors' samples.

The chain joins TRBV12-3 or TRBV12-4 to TRBJ1-2; unclear D gene. Trimming pared 2 bases from V and 9 bases from J, leaving 10 bases between. This CDR3 has 12 amino acids. This CDR3 reads CASSLSAERYTF. CDR3 sequence (DNA): TGTGCCAGCAGTTTATCCGCGGAGCGCTACACCTTC.

This clonotype was found a few times. This chain links TRBV7-9 with TRBJ1-2, with TRBD1 matching 7 bases. V trimming: 5 bases; J trimming: 2 bases; junction bases outside the gene matches: 2. Per the germline V gene, CDR1 is SEHNR and CDR2 is FQNEAQ (reference sequence). The CDR3 totals 13 residues. CDR3 sequence: CASSRGQNYGYTF. Written as DNA, the CDR3 is TGTGCCAGCAGCCGGGGACAGAACTATGGCTACACCTTC.

The gene calls are TRBV12-3 or TRBV12-4 and TRBJ2-3; 13 positions match TRBD2. J lost 5 bases, V lost 5 bases, and 4 bases had no gene match. CDR3 size: 15 residues. The CDR3 nucleotides are TGTGCCAGCAGTCCACTAGCGGGAGGGGGAGATACGCAGTATTTT. Translation gives CASSPLAGGGDTQYF.

The chain couples TRBV25-1 to TRBJ1-5; 7 nucleotides line up with TRBD1. The CDR3 runs 14 residues. After removal of 6 bases from V and 5 bases from J, the junction contained 7 bases not matched to a gene. Germline-derived CDR1 and CDR2 are MGHDK and SYGVNS. CDR3: CASRQTGSDQPQHF. Written as DNA, the CDR3 is TGTGCCAGCAGGCAGACAGGGAGTGATCAGCCCCAGCATTTT.

The chain recombines TRBV7-6 with TRBJ2-5, with no clear D. Germline-derived CDR1 and CDR2 are SGHVS and FNYEAQ. CDR3 size: 15 residues. Trimming left V 5 bases short and J 2 bases short, with 15 bases between. The CDR3 region is CASSPRTTGQETQYF. The DNA of the CDR3 is TGTGCCAGCAGCCCGCGAACCACTGGTCAAGAGACCCAGTACTTC.

This clonotype was counted between two and nine times. This chain links TRBV28 with TRBJ2-7; D gene ambiguous. The V gene lost 4 bases and the J gene lost 4 bases, with 8 bases spanning the gap. CDR1 is MDHEN, CDR2 SYDVKM, per germline. The CDR3 runs 12 residues. CDR3 loop: CASSSNPYEQYF. CDR3 bases: TGTGCCAGCAGTTCCAACCCATACGAGCAGTACTTC.

The V and J genes are TRBV5-1 and TRBJ2-1; TRBD1 agrees at 11 bases. The CDR3 is made up of 16 amino acids. The V segment lost 4 bases and the J segment 4 bases; nucleotides outside the gene matches: 7. Germline V gene sequence: CDR1 SGHRS, CDR2 YFSETQ. The CDR3 sequence: CASSRTGTGGYNEQFF. CDR3 coding DNA: TGCGCCAGCAGCAGGACCGGGACAGGGGGATACAATGAGCAGTTCTTC.

The gene calls are TRBV12-3 or TRBV12-4 and TRBJ2-1; D gene unclear. Trimming removed 6 bases from V and 7 bases from J, with 10 bases in between. The CDR3 has 12 amino acids. CDR3 sequence: CASRLLGNEQFF. The CDR3 DNA follows: TGTGCCAGCAGGCTCCTTGGGAATGAGCAGTTCTTC.

This clonotype has more than one count but fewer than ten. The CDR3 DNA follows: TGTGCCAGCAGCCAGGGACTTTTCACAGATACGCAGTATTTT. Its protein product is CASSQGLFTDTQYF. This sequence joins TRBV7-2 and TRBJ2-3, with D tentatively TRBD2 (6 bases). Germline CDR1 reads SGHTA; CDR2 reads FQGNSA. The CDR3 is 14 residues long. Trimming took off 5 bases at V and 2 bases at J, with 11 bases between the two ends.

This chain's CDR3 is CASSSLIWGGTDYGYTF. CDR3 nucleotide sequence: TGTGCCAGCAGTTCTCTTATATGGGGGGGGACAGATTATGGCTACACCTTC. J is TRBJ1-2 and V is TRBV27; 7 bases align to TRBD1. The J segment lost 5 bases and the V segment lost 4 bases, leaving 16 bases of the junction unmatched. CDR3 length: 17 amino acids. In germline, CDR1 is MNHEY, CDR2 SMNVEV (reference sequence).

A few counts support this clonotype. The chain is built from TRBV3-1 and TRBJ1-2; D is undetermined. CDR3 length: 12 amino acids. With 0 bases removed from V and 7 bases from J, the gap between germline ends came to 6 bases. Germline V lookup: CDR1 LGHDT, CDR2 YNNKEL (reference sequence). The CDR3 spells CASSQERGGYTF. The CDR3 DNA follows: TGTGCCAGCAGCCAAGAGCGAGGTGGCTACACCTTC.

This clonotype has more than one count but fewer than ten. The V gene is TRBV10-3, the J gene TRBJ2-4; possible D gene TRBD1, 7 bases. The CDR3 is 14 residues long. V dropped 11 bases and J dropped 8 bases, with 22 bases sitting between them. CDR1 ENHRY and CDR2 SYGVKD come from the germline V gene. The CDR3 loop is CAARQGESGDIQYF. CDR3 sequence (DNA): TGTGCCGCTCGACAGGGTGAGTCGGGAGACATTCAGTACTTC.

This clonotype occurred a few times. The chain recombines TRBV20-1 with TRBJ2-7; tentatively, D is TRBD2 (5 bases). The CDR3 extends over 15 amino acids. The germline gives CDR1 DFQATT, CDR2 SNEGSKA (reference sequence). V lost 3 bases and J 4 bases, leaving 19 bases between the germline ends. CDR3 protein: CSARVFLRDSYEQYF. CDR3 coding DNA: TGCAGTGCTAGGGTCTTCCTGAGGGATTCTTACGAGCAGTACTTC.

The CDR3 bases are TGTGCCAGCAGATTGGGACTAGCGGTCTACAATGAGCAGTTCTTC. It specifies CASRLGLAVYNEQFF. This sequence joins TRBV27 and TRBJ2-1; 11 nucleotides line up with TRBD2. The V segment lost 6 bases and the J segment 3 bases; nucleotides outside the gene matches: 4. This CDR3 has 15 residues. Per the germline V gene, CDR1 is MNHEY and CDR2 is SMNVEV (reference sequence).

This chain links TRBV6-1 with TRBJ1-6; D is unresolved. CDR3 length: 16 residues. Trimming removed 3 bases at V and 7 bases at J, with 16 bases between. From germline, CDR1 is MNHNS and CDR2 SASEGT. The CDR3 reads CASSDPHQERNSPLHF. In DNA, the CDR3 is TGTGCCAGCAGTGATCCCCATCAGGAGAGGAATTCACCCCTCCACTTT.

This chain links TRBV7-9 with TRBJ2-1; 9 positions match TRBD2. This CDR3 is 18 amino acids long. V lost 4 bases to trimming and J lost 1 base; unmatched junction nucleotides: 11. The V gene's germline CDR1 is SEHNR and CDR2 FQNEAQ (reference sequence). The CDR3 here is CASSSNLRAGGSYNEQFF. In DNA, the CDR3 is TGTGCCAGCAGCTCTAATCTAAGAGCGGGAGGTTCCTACAATGAGCAGTTCTTC.

This clonotype was observed a single time. The rearrangement uses TRBV29-1 and TRBJ2-5, with D tentatively TRBD1 or TRBD2 (5 bases each). Trimming cost V 8 bases and J 3 bases, with 19 bases left between them. Germline values: CDR1 SQVTM, CDR2 ANQGSEA. CDR3 length: 14 amino acids. The CDR3 is CSHTDGAIKETQYF. As DNA, the CDR3 is TGCAGCCACACCGACGGGGCGATTAAAGAGACCCAGTACTTC.

This clonotype occurred a few times. The chain employs TRBV6-5 and TRBJ2-7, with D hard to call. Trimming removed 3 bases at V and 7 bases at J, with 7 bases between. Looked up from germline, CDR1 is MNHEY and CDR2 is SVGAGI. The CDR3 spans 11 residues. The CDR3 sequence is CASSYSREQYF. The DNA for the CDR3 is TGTGCCAGCAGTTATTCTCGGGAGCAGTACTTC.

This clonotype was seen only a few times. This sequence joins TRBV20-1 and TRBJ2-4, with 8 bases fitting TRBD2. Germline V gene data show CDR1 as DFQATT and CDR2 as SNEGSKA (reference sequence). Unmatched junction bases numbered 9, after V lost 4 bases and J lost 7 bases. There are 14 residues in the CDR3. In DNA form, the CDR3 reads TGCAGTGCTACGGTAGCGGGATCGGTTAACATTCAGTACTTC. This codes for CSATVAGSVNIQYF.

There are a few counts of this clonotype. The CDR3 DNA follows: TGCAGCGTTCCGGGGTTAGGGGGACGTGAAGCTTTCTTT. Protein product: CSVPGLGGREAFF. The J gene is TRBJ1-1, the V gene TRBV29-1, with D possibly TRBD1 on 6 matching bases. V lost 5 bases and J 7 bases, leaving 17 bases between the germline ends. This CDR3 contains 13 residues. CDR1 is SQVTM and CDR2 is ANQGSEA in the germline V gene.

V and J are TRBV20-1 and TRBJ2-1; D remains ambiguous. Germline V lookup: CDR1 DFQATT, CDR2 SNEGSKA (reference sequence). V was cut by 5 bases and J by 9 bases, with 11 bases left in between. The CDR3 has 11 amino acids. DNA of the CDR3: TGCAGTGCTTCGAGAACGGGTGAGCAGTTCTTC. Translating gives CSASRTGEQFF.

The chain is built from TRBV6-5 and TRBJ1-3; the D gene is possibly TRBD1 (5 bases). The V end was cut by 4 bases, the J end by 2 bases, with 15 bases between. CDR1 MNHEY and CDR2 SVGAGI come from the germline V gene. The CDR3 is 16 residues long. The CDR3 coding sequence is TGTGCCAGCAGTTCTTGGGGCAGACGTACTGGAAACACCATATATTTT. It encodes CASSSWGRRTGNTIYF.

This clonotype has a single count. V and J are TRBV15 and TRBJ2-3; TRBD2 matches at 15 bases. The CDR3 spans 18 residues. Germline CDR1 and CDR2: LNHNV and YYDKDF (reference sequence). V lost 1 base, J lost 4 bases, and 6 bases stayed unmatched. The CDR3 protein is CATSRATGLAGGPDTQYF. The DNA for the CDR3 is TGTGCCACCAGCAGAGCCACCGGACTAGCGGGAGGGCCAGATACGCAGTATTTT.

V is TRBV7-2 and J is TRBJ2-3; 8 bases fit TRBD2. This CDR3 is built from 16 residues. Germline CDR1 reads SGHTA; CDR2 reads FQGNSA. The V and J ends lost 1 base and 2 bases, in that order; junction bases with no gene match: 5. The DNA for the CDR3 is TGTGCCAGCAGCTTAGTGTTTAGCGGGGTCACAGATACGCAGTATTTT. As protein: CASSLVFSGVTDTQYF.

The chain links TRBV7-3 to TRBJ2-6; D ambiguous. With 0 bases removed from V and 2 bases from J, the gap between germline ends came to 5 bases. Germline assignment: CDR1 SGHTA and CDR2 FQGTGA. The CDR3 runs 15 residues. The CDR3 DNA follows: TGTGCCAGCAGCTTAACGGTTGCTGGGGCCAACGTCCTGACTTTC. Amino acids: CASSLTVAGANVLTF. The variable domain in full, with the rest retrieved from reference TRBV7-3 and TRBJ2-6, is GAGVSQTPSNKVTEKGKYVELRCDPISGHTALYWYRQSLGQGPEFLIYFQGTGAADDSGLPNDRFFAVRPEGSVSTLKIQRTERGDSAVYLCASSLTVAGANVLTFGAGSRLTVL.

This clonotype was seen only a few times. The chain carries TRBV7-2 and TRBJ2-5; D gene unclear. The CDR3 is 14 residues long. CDR1 and CDR2 from the germline V gene are SGHTA and FQGNSA. The V end was cut by 0 bases, the J end by 1 base, with 6 bases between. The CDR3 DNA is TGTGCCAGCAGCTTAGCGCGATCCCAAGAGACCCAGTACTTC. Protein sequence: CASSLARSQETQYF.

The rearrangement links TRBV6-2 or TRBV6-3 to TRBJ1-1, with 9 bases fitting TRBD1. This CDR3 is built from 17 residues. Germline assignment: CDR1 MNHEY and CDR2 SVGEGT. With V trimmed by 0 bases and J by 5 bases, 10 bases remained unmatched. CDR3: CASSYSGTGSWGTEAFF. The CDR3 nucleotides are TGTGCCAGCAGTTACTCGGGGACAGGGAGTTGGGGTACTGAAGCTTTCTTT.

This clonotype was counted between two and nine times. This chain uses TRBV9 with TRBJ2-1; 9 bases are a match to TRBD2. Trimming at V came to 3 bases and at J to 9 bases, leaving 7 bases not matched to a gene. Germline V gene data show CDR1 as SGDLS and CDR2 as YYNGEE. There are 14 residues in the CDR3. For the CDR3, the DNA is TGTGCCAGCAGCGAGACTAGCGGCGGGGGTGAGCAGTTCTTC. Protein sequence: CASSETSGGGEQFF.

The chain is built from TRBV20-1 and TRBJ2-3, with a possible D match to TRBD2 (5 bases). Germline V gene lookup returns CDR1 DFQATT and CDR2 SNEGSKA (reference sequence). This CDR3 region has 15 residues. V shed 2 bases and J shed 1 base, with 13 bases lying between them. The CDR3 DNA is TGCAGTGCTAGAATCCTAGTCGGGGGCACAGATACGCAGTATTTT. Encoded protein: CSARILVGGTDTQYF.

The chain combines TRBV21-1 with TRBJ2-7; the table's D call TRBD1 went unverified against the DNA. TRBV21-1 is reported as a pseudogene. This CDR3 has 17 residues. The CDR3 region has the DNA TGTGCCAGCAGCAAAGATGGTGACAGGGGGCGATTTAGCGAGCAGTACGTC. Amino acids: CASSKDGDRGRFSEQYV.